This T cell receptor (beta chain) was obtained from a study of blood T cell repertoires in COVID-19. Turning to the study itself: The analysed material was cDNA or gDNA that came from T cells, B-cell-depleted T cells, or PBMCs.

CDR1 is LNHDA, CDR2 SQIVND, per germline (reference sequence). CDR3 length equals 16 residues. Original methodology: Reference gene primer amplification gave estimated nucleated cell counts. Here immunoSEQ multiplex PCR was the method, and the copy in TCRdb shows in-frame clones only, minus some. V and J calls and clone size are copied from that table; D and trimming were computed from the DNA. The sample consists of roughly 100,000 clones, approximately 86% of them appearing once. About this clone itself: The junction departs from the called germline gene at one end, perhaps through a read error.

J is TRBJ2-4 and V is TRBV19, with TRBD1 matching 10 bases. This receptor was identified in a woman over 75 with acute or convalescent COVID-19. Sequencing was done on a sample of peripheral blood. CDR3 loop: CASSIPGTGVKNIQYF. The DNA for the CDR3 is TGTGCCAGTAGTATACCCGGGACAGGGGTCAAAAACATTCAGTACTTT.